Below, 3 T cell receptor beta chains from the same sample are listed, as sequenced in a study of monozygotic twins with cystic fibrosis (dated by TCRdb to the early 2020s). Library prep was done by the immunoSEQ multiplex PCR assay. Drawn from immuneACCESS, this table holds only the in-frame rearrangements with V and J called that TCRdb kept. Clones are partly lost; checked studies trace under half to an unresolved V gene and leave the rest unexplained. The sample data list 20,000 to 30,000 clones, and roughly 96% of these were observed just once. The leading ten clones occupy about 2.5% of the sample. Sequences were obtained from blood. All receptors derive from a girl aged 2 to 9 with cystic fibrosis.

The chain joins TRBV4-2 to TRBJ1-5; D gene uncertain. The CDR3 is 15 residues long. Trimming took off 1 base at V and 6 bases at J, with 13 bases between the two ends. Germline-derived CDR1 and CDR2 are LGHNA and YNFKEQ. The CDR3 region is CASSQVEGDTQPQHF. The CDR3 DNA sequence: TGTGCCAGCAGCCAAGTCGAGGGAGACACTCAGCCCCAGCATTTT.

The V gene is TRBV19, the J gene TRBJ2-2, with D hard to call. This CDR3 has 15 amino acids. V lost 1 base and J 6 bases, leaving 12 bases between the germline ends. Germline V gene data show CDR1 as LNHDA and CDR2 as SQIVND (reference sequence). CDR3 protein: CASSIGGRIPGELFF. The CDR3 nucleotides are TGTGCCAGTAGTATAGGAGGACGAATACCCGGGGAGCTGTTTTTT.

The chain uses TRBV19 and TRBJ2-2; D perhaps matches TRBD1 (5 bases). The CDR3 loop spans 14 amino acids. V lost 10 bases and J 1 base, leaving 13 bases between the germline ends. The germline CDR1 and CDR2 sequences are LNHDA and SQIVND (reference sequence). CDR3 sequence reads: CATLEDRNTGELFF. The CDR3 region has the DNA TGTGCCACCCTCGAAGACAGGAACACCGGGGAGCTGTTTTTT.